These 9 T cell receptor beta chains were all obtained from the same sample, sequenced in a study of T cell responses to AZD1222 COVID-19 vaccine. Sequencing used immunoSEQ multiplex PCR; TCRdb keeps in-frame clones, though not all of them. Of 95,000 or so clones listed, approximately 91% are singletons. The sequenced sample was peripheral blood, obtained on day 0 of AZD1222 vaccination. These receptor sequences come from an adult in good health.

V is TRBV6-2 or TRBV6-3 and J is TRBJ2-3; D ambiguous. The germline V and J ends were trimmed by 6 bases and 2 bases, with 12 bases remaining between them. Germline values: CDR1 MNHEY, CDR2 SVGEGT. The CDR3 runs to 14 residues. In DNA form, the CDR3 reads TGTGCCAGCAGCCCCCCAACCCACACAGATACGCAGTATTTT. This sequence encodes CASSPPTHTDTQYF.

V and J are TRBV29-1 and TRBJ2-7; D is undetermined. The CDR3 loop spans 13 amino acids. The germline V gene encodes CDR1 SQVTM and CDR2 ANQGSEA. V lost 7 bases and J 5 bases, leaving 18 bases between the germline ends. The CDR3 nucleotides are TGCAGCGCCACTCGACAACCTCTTAACGAGCAGTACTTC. Residues: CSATRQPLNEQYF.

The V call is TRBV7-9, the J call TRBJ1-2; the D is unclear. Trimming removed 5 bases at V and 8 bases at J, with 12 bases between. CDR1 is SEHNR, CDR2 FQNEAQ, per germline (reference sequence). The CDR3 runs to 12 residues. The CDR3 DNA is TGTGCCAGCAGCGCAGCAGGAGGAGGCTACACCTTC. Translation: CASSAAGGGYTF.

The J gene is TRBJ2-1, the V gene TRBV18, with D maybe TRBD2 (5 bases). The germline gives CDR1 KGHSH, CDR2 LQKENI. The CDR3 loop spans 15 amino acids. The V end was cut by 6 bases, the J end by 1 base, with 13 bases between. Here the CDR3 DNA reads TGTGCCAGCTCGCCCCCTAGCAATTCCTACAATGAGCAGTTCTTC. Protein sequence: CASSPPSNSYNEQFF.

The J gene is TRBJ1-3, the V gene TRBV5-5, with no clear D. In germline, CDR1 is SGHKS, CDR2 YYEKEE (reference sequence). Trimming left V 3 bases short and J 0 bases short, with 10 bases between. The CDR3 extends over 15 amino acids. CDR3 in amino acids: CASSSGRHSGNTIYF. Here the CDR3 DNA reads TGTGCCAGCAGCTCCGGACGGCACTCTGGAAACACCATATATTTT.

The chain uses TRBV7-9 and TRBJ1-6; D possibly corresponds to TRBD1 (5 bases). The germline V gene has CDR1 SEHNR and CDR2 FQNEAQ (reference sequence). Trimming pared 6 bases from V and 7 bases from J, leaving 13 bases between. The length of the CDR3 is 14 residues. The CDR3 is CASSRQSPNSPLHF. The CDR3, as DNA: TGTGCCAGCAGTCGACAGAGCCCGAATTCACCCCTCCACTTT.

The table lists this clone with a count of one. The gene calls are TRBV3-1 (or the pseudogene TRBV3-2) and TRBJ2-1; either TRBD1 or TRBD2 may fit D (7 bases each). Germline-derived CDR1 and CDR2 are LGHDT and YNNKEL (reference sequence). V shed 6 bases and J shed 7 bases, with 19 bases lying between them. This CDR3 region has 15 residues. The CDR3 here is CASRRGRGRSNEQFF. The CDR3 coding sequence is TGTGCCAGCAGACGGGGGAGGGGGCGGTCGAATGAGCAGTTCTTC.

The chain uses TRBV5-1 and TRBJ2-3; D remains unclear. This CDR3 comprises 14 residues. V lost 1 base to trimming and J lost 2 bases, with 8 bases between them. CDR1 and CDR2 (germline): SGHRS, YFSETQ. DNA of the CDR3: TGCGCCAGCAGCTTGCGAAGTGCCACAGATACGCAGTATTTT. This sequence encodes CASSLRSATDTQYF.

V usage is TRBV7-8 and J usage is TRBJ1-2; 7 nucleotides agree with TRBD1. This CDR3 is built from 15 residues. Germline-derived CDR1 and CDR2 are SGHVS and FQNEAQ. With 1 base clipped from V and 3 bases from J, the junction kept 5 bases outside the gene matches. CDR3 residues: CASSLDRGFDYGYTF. CDR3 nucleotide sequence: TGTGCCAGCAGCTTAGACAGGGGCTTCGACTATGGCTACACCTTC.